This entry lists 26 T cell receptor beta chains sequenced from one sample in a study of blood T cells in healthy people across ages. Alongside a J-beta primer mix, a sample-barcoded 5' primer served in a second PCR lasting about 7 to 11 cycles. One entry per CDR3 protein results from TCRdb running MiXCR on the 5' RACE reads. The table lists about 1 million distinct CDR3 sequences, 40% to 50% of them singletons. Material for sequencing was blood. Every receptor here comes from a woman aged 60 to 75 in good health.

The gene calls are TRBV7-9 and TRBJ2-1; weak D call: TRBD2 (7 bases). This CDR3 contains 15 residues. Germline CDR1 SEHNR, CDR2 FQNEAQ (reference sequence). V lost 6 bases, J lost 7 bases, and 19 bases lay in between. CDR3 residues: CASSQRGRVWNEQFF. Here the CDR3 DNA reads TGTGCCAGCAGTCAAAGGGGGAGGGTCTGGAATGAGCAGTTCTTC.

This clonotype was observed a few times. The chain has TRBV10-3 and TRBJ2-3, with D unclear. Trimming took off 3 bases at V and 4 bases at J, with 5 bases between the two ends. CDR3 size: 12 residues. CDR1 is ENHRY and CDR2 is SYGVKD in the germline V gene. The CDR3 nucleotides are TGTGCCATCAGTGACCCACCAGATACGCAGTATTTT. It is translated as CAISDPPDTQYF.

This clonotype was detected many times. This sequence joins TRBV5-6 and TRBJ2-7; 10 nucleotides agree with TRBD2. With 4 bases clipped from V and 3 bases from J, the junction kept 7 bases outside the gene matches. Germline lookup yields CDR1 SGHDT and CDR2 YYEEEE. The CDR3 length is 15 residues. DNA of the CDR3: TGTGCCAGCAGCCCCGGGACTAGCGCATACTACGAGCAGTACTTC. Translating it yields CASSPGTSAYYEQYF.

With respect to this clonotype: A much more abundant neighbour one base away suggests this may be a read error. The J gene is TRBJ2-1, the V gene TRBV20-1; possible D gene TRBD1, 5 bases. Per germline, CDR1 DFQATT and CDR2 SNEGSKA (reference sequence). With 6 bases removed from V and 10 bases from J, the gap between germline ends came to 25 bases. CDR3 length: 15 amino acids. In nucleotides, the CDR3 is TGCAGTGCCCAACGCGGCAGGGCCCACTCCTACGAGCAGTTCTTC. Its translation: CSAQRGRAHSYEQFF.

The CDR3 protein is CASSQPTGTGGNQPQHF. CDR3 DNA: TGTGCCAGCAGCCAACCAACCGGGACAGGGGGTAATCAGCCCCAGCATTTT. The chain carries TRBV4-2 and TRBJ1-5; 11 bases align to TRBD1. With 2 bases clipped from V and 4 bases from J, the junction kept 7 bases outside the gene matches. The CDR3 is 17 residues long. Germline CDR1 reads LGHNA; CDR2 reads YNFKEQ.

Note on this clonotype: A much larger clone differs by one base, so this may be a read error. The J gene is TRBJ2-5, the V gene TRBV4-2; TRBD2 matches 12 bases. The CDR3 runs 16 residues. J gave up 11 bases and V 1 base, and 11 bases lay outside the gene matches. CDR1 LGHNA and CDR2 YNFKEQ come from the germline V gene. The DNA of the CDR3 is TGTGCCAGCAGCCAAGGAGCTAGCGGGAGGGCCAATGAGCAGTACTTC. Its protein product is CASSQGASGRANEQYF.

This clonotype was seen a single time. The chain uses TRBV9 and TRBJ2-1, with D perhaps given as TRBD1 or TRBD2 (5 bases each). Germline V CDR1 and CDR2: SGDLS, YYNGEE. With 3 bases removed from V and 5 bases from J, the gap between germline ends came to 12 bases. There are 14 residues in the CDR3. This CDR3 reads CASSGRDGDNEQFF. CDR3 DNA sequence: TGTGCCAGCAGCGGCCGGGACGGAGACAATGAGCAGTTCTTC.

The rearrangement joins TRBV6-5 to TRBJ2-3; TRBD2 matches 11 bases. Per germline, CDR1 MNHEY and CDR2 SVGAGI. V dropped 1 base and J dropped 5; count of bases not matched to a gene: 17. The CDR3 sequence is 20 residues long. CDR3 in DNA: TGTGCCAGCAGTTACTTTTCGGGAGTAGCGGGAGGGATAGTCTTAGATACGCAGTATTTT. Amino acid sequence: CASSYFSGVAGGIVLDTQYF.

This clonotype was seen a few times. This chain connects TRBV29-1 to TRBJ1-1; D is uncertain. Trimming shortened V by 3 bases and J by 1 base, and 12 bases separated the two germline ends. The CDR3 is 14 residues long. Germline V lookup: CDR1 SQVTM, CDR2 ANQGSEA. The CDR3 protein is CSVDAQIGNTEAFF. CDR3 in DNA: TGCAGCGTTGACGCGCAGATTGGGAACACTGAAGCTTTCTTT.

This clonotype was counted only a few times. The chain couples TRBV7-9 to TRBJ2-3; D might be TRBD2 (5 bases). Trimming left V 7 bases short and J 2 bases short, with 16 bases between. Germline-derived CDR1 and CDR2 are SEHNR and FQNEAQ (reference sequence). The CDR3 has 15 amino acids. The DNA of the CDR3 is TGTGCCAGCACCAACGGGGAAAAACTCACAGATACGCAGTATTTT. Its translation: CASTNGEKLTDTQYF.

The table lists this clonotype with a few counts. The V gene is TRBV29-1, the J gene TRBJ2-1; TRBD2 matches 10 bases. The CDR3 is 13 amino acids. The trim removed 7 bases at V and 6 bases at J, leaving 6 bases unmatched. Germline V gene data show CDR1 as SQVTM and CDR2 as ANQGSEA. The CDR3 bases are TGCAGCGACCGGACTAGCGGATTCAATGAGCAGTTCTTC. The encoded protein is CSDRTSGFNEQFF.

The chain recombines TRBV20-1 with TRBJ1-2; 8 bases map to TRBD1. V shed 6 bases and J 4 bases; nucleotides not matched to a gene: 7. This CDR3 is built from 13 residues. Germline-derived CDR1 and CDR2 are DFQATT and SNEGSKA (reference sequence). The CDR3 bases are TGCAGTGCGACGGCAGGGGGCGCCTATGGCTACACCTTC. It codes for CSATAGGAYGYTF.

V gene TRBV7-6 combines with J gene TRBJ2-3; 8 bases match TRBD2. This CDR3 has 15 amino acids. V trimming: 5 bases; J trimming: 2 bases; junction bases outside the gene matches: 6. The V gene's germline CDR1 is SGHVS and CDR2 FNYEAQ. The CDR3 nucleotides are TGTGCCAGCAGCCCACTAGCGGCAGACACAGATACGCAGTATTTT. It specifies CASSPLAADTDTQYF.

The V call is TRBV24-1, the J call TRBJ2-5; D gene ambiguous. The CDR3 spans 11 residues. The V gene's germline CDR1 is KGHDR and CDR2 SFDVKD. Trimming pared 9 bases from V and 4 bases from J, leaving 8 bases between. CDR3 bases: TGTGCCACCGTTTACGGAGAGACCCAGTACTTC. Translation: CATVYGETQYF.

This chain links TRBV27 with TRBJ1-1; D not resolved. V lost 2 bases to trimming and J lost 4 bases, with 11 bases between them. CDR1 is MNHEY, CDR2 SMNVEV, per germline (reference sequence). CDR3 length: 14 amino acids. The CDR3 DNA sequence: TGTGCCAGCAGTTTAGGAGGGATACTCACTGAAGCTTTCTTT. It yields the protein CASSLGGILTEAFF.

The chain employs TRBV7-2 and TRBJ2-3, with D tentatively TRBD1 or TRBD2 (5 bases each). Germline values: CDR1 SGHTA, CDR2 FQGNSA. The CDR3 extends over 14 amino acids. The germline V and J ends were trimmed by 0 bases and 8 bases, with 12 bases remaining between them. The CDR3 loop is CASSLARGDGTQYF. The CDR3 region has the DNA TGTGCCAGCAGCTTAGCGCGTGGGGACGGTACGCAGTATTTT. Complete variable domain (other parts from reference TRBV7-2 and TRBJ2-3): GAGVSQSPSNKVTEKGKDVELRCDPISGHTALYWYRQSLGQGLEFLIYFQGNSAPDKSGLPSDRFSAERTGGSVSTLTIQRTQQEDSAVYLCASSLARGDGTQYFGPGTRLTVL.

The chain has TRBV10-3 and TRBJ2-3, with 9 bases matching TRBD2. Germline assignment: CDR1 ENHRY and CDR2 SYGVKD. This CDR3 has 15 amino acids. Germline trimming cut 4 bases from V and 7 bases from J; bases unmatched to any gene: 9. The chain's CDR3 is CAISVAGGRTNTQYF. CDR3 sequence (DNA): TGTGCCATCAGTGTGGCGGGAGGGCGTACAAATACGCAGTATTTT.

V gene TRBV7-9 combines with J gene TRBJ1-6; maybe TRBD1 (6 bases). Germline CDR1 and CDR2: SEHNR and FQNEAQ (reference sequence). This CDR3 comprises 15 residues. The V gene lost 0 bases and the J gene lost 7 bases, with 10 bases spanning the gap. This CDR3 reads CASSLAGGQNSPLHF. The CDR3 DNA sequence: TGTGCCAGCAGCTTAGCGGGGGGCCAGAATTCACCCCTCCACTTT.

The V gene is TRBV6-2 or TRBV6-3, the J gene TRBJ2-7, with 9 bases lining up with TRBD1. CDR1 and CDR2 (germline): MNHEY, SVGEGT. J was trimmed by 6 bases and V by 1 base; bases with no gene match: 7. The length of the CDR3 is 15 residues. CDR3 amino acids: CASSYWDRELGEQYF. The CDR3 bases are TGTGCCAGCAGTTACTGGGACAGGGAATTGGGCGAGCAGTACTTC.

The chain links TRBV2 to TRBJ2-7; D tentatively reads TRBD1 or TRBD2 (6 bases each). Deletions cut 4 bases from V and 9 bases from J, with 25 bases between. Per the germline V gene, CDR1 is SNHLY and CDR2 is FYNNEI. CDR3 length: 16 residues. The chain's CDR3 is CASSARARLLGGGQYF. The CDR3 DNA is TGTGCCAGCAGTGCGCGGGCGAGACTGCTGGGGGGCGGGCAGTACTTC.

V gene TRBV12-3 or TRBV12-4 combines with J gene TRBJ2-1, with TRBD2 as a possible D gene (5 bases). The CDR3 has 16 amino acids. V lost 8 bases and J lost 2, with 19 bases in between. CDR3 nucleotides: TGTGCCAGCTCCGACTACCCCGCTAGGACCTACAATGAGCAGTTCTTC. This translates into CASSDYPARTYNEQFF.

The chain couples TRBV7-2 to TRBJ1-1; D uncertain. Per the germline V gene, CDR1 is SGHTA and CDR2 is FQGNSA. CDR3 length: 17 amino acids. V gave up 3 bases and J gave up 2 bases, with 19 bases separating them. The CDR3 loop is CASSLASGSGENTEAFF. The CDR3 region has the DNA TGTGCCAGCAGCTTGGCGAGCGGATCTGGGGAAAACACTGAAGCTTTCTTT. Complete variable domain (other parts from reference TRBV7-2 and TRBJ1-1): GAGVSQSPSNKVTEKGKDVELRCDPISGHTALYWYRQSLGQGLEFLIYFQGNSAPDKSGLPSDRFSAERTGGSVSTLTIQRTQQEDSAVYLCASSLASGSGENTEAFFGQGTRLTVV.

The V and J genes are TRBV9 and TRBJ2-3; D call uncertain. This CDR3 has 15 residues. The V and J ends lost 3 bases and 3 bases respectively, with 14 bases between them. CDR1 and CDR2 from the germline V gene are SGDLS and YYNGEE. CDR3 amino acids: CASSAQSLSTDTQYF. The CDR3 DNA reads TGTGCCAGCAGCGCCCAGAGTTTGAGTACAGATACGCAGTATTTT.

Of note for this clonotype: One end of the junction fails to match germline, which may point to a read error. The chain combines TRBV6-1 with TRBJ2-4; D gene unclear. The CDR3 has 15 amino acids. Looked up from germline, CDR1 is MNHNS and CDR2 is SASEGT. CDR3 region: CANSTLPGQKGIQYF. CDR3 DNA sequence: TGTGCCAACAGTACGCTACCAGGCCAAAAAGGCATTCAGTACTTC.

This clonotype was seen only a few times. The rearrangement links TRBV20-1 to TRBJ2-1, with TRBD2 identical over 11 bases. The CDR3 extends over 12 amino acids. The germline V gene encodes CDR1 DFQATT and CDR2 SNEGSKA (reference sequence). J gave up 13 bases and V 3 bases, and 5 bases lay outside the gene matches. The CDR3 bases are TGCAGTGCTAGCCTAGCGGGAGGCCGACAGTTCTTC. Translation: CSASLAGGRQFF.

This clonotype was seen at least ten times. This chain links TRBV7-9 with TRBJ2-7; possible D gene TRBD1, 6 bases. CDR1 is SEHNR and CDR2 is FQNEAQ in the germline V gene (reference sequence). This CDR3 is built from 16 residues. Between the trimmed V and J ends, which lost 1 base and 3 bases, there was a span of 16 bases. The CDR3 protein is CASSLGQGYDDYEQYF. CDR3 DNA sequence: TGTGCCAGCAGCTTAGGGCAGGGGTATGACGACTACGAGCAGTACTTC.